This T cell receptor beta chain is drawn from a study of shared clonotypes between healthy human individuals. Background on the study: Per donor, three plates held CD4 naive cells, three held CD4 memory, two held CD8 naive and one held CD8 memory.

Concerning this clone: Its antigen is currently unknown.

General study findings and limits: Shared across several donors were around 5% of the naive CD4 clonotypes.

CDR3 length equals 17 residues. V was pared by 0 bases and J by 0 bases, with 13 bases between. In germline, CDR1 is SGHTA, CDR2 FQGNSA. The assay used deep level. Using immunoSEQ multiplex PCR, the repertoire was profiled, and TCRdb retains in-frame clones only, with some absent. The table has almost 750,000 clones, around 77% seen once. The donors were adults (healthy and HIV-negative) with no recent acute infections or vaccinations. This sequence joins TRBV7-2 and TRBJ2-3; D is unresolved. Sequencing was carried out using memory CD4+ T cells sorted from blood. Specified subset: CD45RA-negative fraction. The receptor comes from a woman aged 30 to 39 in good health. The CDR3: CASSLALRQPSTDTQYF. The CDR3 DNA reads TGTGCCAGCAGCTTAGCGTTGAGACAACCAAGCACAGATACGCAGTATTTT.